This T cell receptor beta chain came from a study of blood T cell repertoires in COVID-19. Study details: The samples span acute and convalescent COVID-19 from the United States, Italy and Spain. Nucleic acid was either cDNA or gDNA, and it came from T cells, B-cell-depleted T cells, or PBMCs.

In the authors' workflow: Quantification of nucleated cells was approximated via reference gene primer amplification. TCRdb's copy holds only in-frame clones and misses some; the assay was immunoSEQ multiplex PCR. The DNA was the basis for D and trimming; V, J and clone size are from that table. The sample consists of about 160,000 clones, more than 75% of them appearing once. Germline lookup yields CDR1 SEHNR and CDR2 FQNEAQ (reference sequence). CDR3 length equals 14 residues. The V gene lost 7 bases and the J gene lost 4 bases, with 17 bases spanning the gap. The V call is TRBV7-9, the J call TRBJ2-7; perhaps TRBD1 as D (5 bases). Sequences were obtained from peripheral blood. This receptor was identified in a woman aged 45 to 65 with COVID-19, enrolled during active disease. The DNA of the CDR3 is TGTGCCAGCACCCCCGCCCAGGGTCGTTACGAGCAGTACTTC. It yields the protein CASTPAQGRYEQYF.